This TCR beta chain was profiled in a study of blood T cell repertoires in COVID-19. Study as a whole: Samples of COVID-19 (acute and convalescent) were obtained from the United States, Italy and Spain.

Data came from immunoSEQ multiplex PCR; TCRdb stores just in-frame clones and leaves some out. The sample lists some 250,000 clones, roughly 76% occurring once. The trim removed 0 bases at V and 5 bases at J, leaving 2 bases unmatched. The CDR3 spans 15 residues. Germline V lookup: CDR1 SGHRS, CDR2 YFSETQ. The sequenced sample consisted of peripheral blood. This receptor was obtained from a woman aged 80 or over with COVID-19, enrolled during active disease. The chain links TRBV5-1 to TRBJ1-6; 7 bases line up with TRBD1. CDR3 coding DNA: TGCGCCAGCAGCTTGGAAGGGGGCCATAATTCACCCCTCCACTTT. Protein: CASSLEGGHNSPLHF. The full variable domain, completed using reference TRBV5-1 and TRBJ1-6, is KAGVTQTPRYLIKTRGQQVTLSCSPISGHRSVSWYQQTPGQGLQFLFEYFSETQRNKGNFPGRFSGRQFSNSRSEMNVSTLELGDSALYLCASSLEGGHNSPLHFGNGTRLTVT.